These 10 T cell receptor beta chains were all obtained from the same sample, sequenced in a study of a mutant IDH1 vaccine in newly diagnosed glioma. Described time point: week 11, during vaccination. Vaccination comprised doses that each held 300 ug of mutant IDH1 20-mer peptide, plus topical imiquimod. TCRdb keeps only in-frame clones here, not all; method: immunoSEQ multiplex PCR. The table includes tens of thousands of clones, approximately 84% detected once. No cognate antigen is known for these TCRs. The sample was PBMCs, taken from a glioma patient whose treatment included an IDH1 peptide vaccine. The origin of the receptors is a woman between 45 and 65 years old with glioma.

CDR3 bases: TGTGCCAGCAGCTTTCTACGAACTAGCGGAGAGACCCAGTACTTC. Its protein is CASSFLRTSGETQYF. This chain links TRBV12-1 with TRBJ2-5; the tabulated D call, TRBD2, remains unverified against the DNA. TRBV12-1 is a pseudogene. The CDR3 is made up of 15 amino acids.

This clone is medium-sized (0.01 to 0.1%) by share. The rearrangement joins TRBV6-1 to TRBJ2-2; 9 nucleotides agree with TRBD1. The CDR3 loop spans 15 amino acids. The V and J ends lost 1 base and 6 bases, in that order; junction bases with no gene match: 3. Germline CDR1 reads MNHNS; CDR2 reads SASEGT. DNA of the CDR3: TGTGCCAGCAGTGAAGAGACAGGGGGGGCCGGGGAGCTGTTTTTT. Its protein is CASSEETGGAGELFF.

This clone came up once. The chain is built from TRBV5-1 and TRBJ2-3, with 7 bases identical to TRBD2. This CDR3 has 16 residues. J lost 2 bases, V lost 0 bases, and 6 bases had no gene match. Germline V gene sequence: CDR1 SGHRS, CDR2 YFSETQ. The CDR3 DNA is TGCGCCAGCAGCTTGGCCTCGGGGGGAATCACAGATACGCAGTATTTT. Its translation: CASSLASGGITDTQYF.

The chain is built from TRBV7-9 and TRBJ1-2, with a possible D match to TRBD1 (6 bases). Germline values: CDR1 SEHNR, CDR2 FQNEAQ (reference sequence). The ends were cut back, 4 bases at V and 0 bases at J, with 12 bases in the middle. This CDR3 has 15 residues. This CDR3 reads CASSSRGEANYGYTF. In nucleotides, the CDR3 is TGTGCCAGCAGCTCGAGGGGGGAAGCTAACTATGGCTACACCTTC.

The CDR3 reads CASSSATRGIQYF. In DNA, the CDR3 is TGTGCCAGCAGTTCCGCGACCCGGGGCATTCAGTACTTC. The chain joins TRBV27 to TRBJ2-4; D may be TRBD2 (5 bases). The germline gives CDR1 MNHEY, CDR2 SMNVEV (reference sequence). The CDR3 is 13 amino acids. V gave up 4 bases and J gave up 9 bases, with 13 bases separating them.

The V gene is TRBV2, the J gene TRBJ2-7, with D possibly matching TRBD2 (5 bases). With 8 bases removed from V and 5 bases from J, the gap between germline ends came to 7 bases. The germline CDR1 and CDR2 sequences are SNHLY and FYNNEI. CDR3 length: 10 amino acids. The CDR3 protein is CASLAHEQYF. In DNA form, the CDR3 reads TGTGCCAGCCTAGCCCACGAGCAGTACTTC. Together with reference TRBV2 and TRBJ2-7, the CDR3 gives the full variable domain: EPEVTQTPSHQVTQMGQEVILRCVPISNHLYFYWYRQILGQKVEFLVSFYNNEISEKSEIFDDQFSVERPDGSNFTLKIRSTKLEDSAMYFCASLAHEQYFGPGTRLTVT.

The chain combines TRBV5-4 with TRBJ2-2; D ambiguous. Germline V gene data show CDR1 as SGHNT and CDR2 as YYREEE (reference sequence). V dropped 1 base and J dropped 1 base, with 8 bases sitting between them. The length of the CDR3 is 15 residues. This CDR3 reads CASSLRQMNTGELFF. For the CDR3, the DNA is TGTGCCAGCAGCTTGCGGCAGATGAACACCGGGGAGCTGTTTTTT.

The chain links TRBV4-2 to TRBJ2-3; the match to TRBD2 covers 10 bases. CDR3 length: 16 amino acids. Losses at the gene ends were 5 bases for V and 0 bases for J; bases not matched to a gene: 5. The V gene's germline CDR1 is LGHNA and CDR2 YNFKEQ. CDR3 in amino acids: CASSASGGRSTDTQYF. The CDR3 DNA reads as TGTGCCAGCAGCGCTAGCGGGGGCCGTAGCACAGATACGCAGTATTTT.

The V call is TRBV6-6, the J call TRBJ1-2; TRBD1 matches 8 bases. Germline V gives CDR1 MNHNY, CDR2 SVGAGI (reference sequence). The length of the CDR3 is 16 residues. Trimming at V came to 7 bases and at J to 3 bases, leaving 13 bases not matched to a gene. CDR3: CASTALGTGRDYGYTF. The CDR3 region has the DNA TGTGCCAGCACCGCATTGGGGACAGGAAGAGACTATGGCTACACCTTC.

The rearrangement links TRBV5-1 to TRBJ1-1, with D possibly being TRBD1 (6 bases). Trimming took off 0 bases at V and 0 bases at J, with 12 bases between the two ends. CDR3 length: 16 amino acids. The germline V gene has CDR1 SGHRS and CDR2 YFSETQ. CDR3 DNA: TGCGCCAGCAGCTTGGAAAGTGGGGGGCTGAACACTGAAGCTTTCTTT. This encodes CASSLESGGLNTEAFF. Complete variable domain (other parts from reference TRBV5-1 and TRBJ1-1): KAGVTQTPRYLIKTRGQQVTLSCSPISGHRSVSWYQQTPGQGLQFLFEYFSETQRNKGNFPGRFSGRQFSNSRSEMNVSTLELGDSALYLCASSLESGGLNTEAFFGQGTRLTVV.